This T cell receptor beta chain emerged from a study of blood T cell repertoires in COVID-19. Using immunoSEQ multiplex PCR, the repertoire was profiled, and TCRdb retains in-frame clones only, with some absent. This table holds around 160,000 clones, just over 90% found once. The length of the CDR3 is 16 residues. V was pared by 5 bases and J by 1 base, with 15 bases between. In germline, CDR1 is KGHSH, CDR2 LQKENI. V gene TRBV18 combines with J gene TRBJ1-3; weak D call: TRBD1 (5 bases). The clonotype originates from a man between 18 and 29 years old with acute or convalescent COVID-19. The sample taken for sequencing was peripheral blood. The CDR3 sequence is CASSARRETSGNTIYF. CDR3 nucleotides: TGTGCCAGCTCAGCTCGCAGGGAAACTTCTGGAAACACCATATATTTT.